The clone carrying this T cell receptor (beta chain) occurred a few times. Its matching antigen is unknown. The data derive from a study of post-analysis software for immune sequencing data. Study at large: Disease trajectories encompassed relapsing-remitting, secondary progressive and progressive-relapsing multiple sclerosis. Findings and limits, study-wide: Batch-mates among the samples co-clustered strongly by F measure. Controls had significantly higher normalized Chao1 diversity than multiple sclerosis patients. Included in a set of a few TRBV segments more frequent in patients than controls were TRBV5-6, TRBV5-1 and TRBV20-1.

Unique molecular identifiers featured in each of the TCR beta cDNA libraries. The yield from around 1 to 10 million T cells was about 500,000 cDNA molecules in total. TCRdb passed the PCR reads through MiXCR, listing each CDR3 protein once. The table lists about half a million distinct CDR3 sequences, 34% of them singletons. The CDR3 totals 12 residues. CDR1 and CDR2 from the germline V gene are SQVTM and ANQGSEA. The V end lost 1 base, the J end lost 6 bases, and 9 bases lay between the germline ends. The sequencing sample was made of blood. V and J are TRBV29-1 and TRBJ1-2; tentative D call: TRBD1 (6 bases). The TCR was taken from a girl younger than 18 with multiple sclerosis. The CDR3 sequence: CSVEGQGNGYTF. In DNA form, the CDR3 reads TGCAGCGTTGAAGGGCAGGGGAATGGCTACACCTTC.